This T cell receptor (beta chain) is from a study of blood T cell repertoires in COVID-19. Study-wide context: The cDNA or gDNA used as material had been derived from T cells, B-cell-depleted T cells, or PBMCs.

A Seattle source enrolled patients during active infection and followed them longitudinally. With 4 bases clipped from V and 5 bases from J, the junction kept 5 bases outside the gene matches. The length of the CDR3 is 15 residues. Looked up from germline, CDR1 is LGHNT and CDR2 is FRNRAP. In the study's own analysis: For nucleated cells, counts were estimated from reference gene primer amplification. The table came from immunoSEQ multiplex PCR; TCRdb's copy has only in-frame clones and leaves some out. V, J and clone size derive from that table, while D and trimming were established from the DNA sequence. The sample holds about 180,000 clones, roughly four fifths seen once.

V and J are TRBV12-5 and TRBJ2-2; 9 bases agree with TRBD1. The sequencing sample was made of peripheral blood. This receptor was obtained from an older woman with COVID-19, enrolled during active disease. CDR3: CASGSWTGETGELFF. The CDR3 DNA is TGTGCTAGTGGTTCTTGGACAGGGGAGACCGGGGAGCTGTTTTTT.